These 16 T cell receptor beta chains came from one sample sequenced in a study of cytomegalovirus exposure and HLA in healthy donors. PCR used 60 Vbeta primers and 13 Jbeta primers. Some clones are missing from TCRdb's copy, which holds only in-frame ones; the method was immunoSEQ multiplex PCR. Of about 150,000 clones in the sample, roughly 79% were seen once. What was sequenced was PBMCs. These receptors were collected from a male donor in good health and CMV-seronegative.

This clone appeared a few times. The CDR3 DNA reads as TGTGCCAGCTCACCGTTGGAGGATTACGAGCAGTACTTC. Translating gives CASSPLEDYEQYF. This chain uses TRBV18 with TRBJ2-7, with D perhaps TRBD2 (5 bases). The germline V gene has CDR1 KGHSH and CDR2 LQKENI. Trimming took off 3 bases at V and 4 bases at J, with 10 bases between the two ends. This CDR3 region has 13 residues.

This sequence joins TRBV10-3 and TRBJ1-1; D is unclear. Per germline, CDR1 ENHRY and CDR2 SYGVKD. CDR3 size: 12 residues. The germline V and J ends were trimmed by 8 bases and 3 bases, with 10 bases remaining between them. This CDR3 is CAIGTPDTEAFF. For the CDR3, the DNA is TGTGCCATCGGTACCCCGGACACTGAAGCTTTCTTT.

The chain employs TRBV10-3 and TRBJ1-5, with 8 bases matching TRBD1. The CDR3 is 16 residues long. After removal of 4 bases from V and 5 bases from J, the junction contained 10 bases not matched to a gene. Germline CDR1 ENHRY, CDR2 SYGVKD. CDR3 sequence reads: CAISVKMTGVYQPQHF. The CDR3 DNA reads TGTGCCATCAGTGTCAAAATGACAGGGGTGTATCAGCCCCAGCATTTT.

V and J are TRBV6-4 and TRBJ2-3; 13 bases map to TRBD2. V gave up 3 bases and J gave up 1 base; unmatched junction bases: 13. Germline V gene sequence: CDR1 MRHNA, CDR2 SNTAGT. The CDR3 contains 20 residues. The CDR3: CASSEQGLAGANIGTDTQYF. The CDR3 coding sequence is TGTGCCAGCAGTGAACAAGGACTAGCGGGGGCCAACATCGGCACAGATACGCAGTATTTT.

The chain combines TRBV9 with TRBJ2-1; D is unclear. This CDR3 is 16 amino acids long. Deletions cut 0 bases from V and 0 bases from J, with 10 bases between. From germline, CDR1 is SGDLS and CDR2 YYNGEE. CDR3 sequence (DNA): TGTGCCAGCAGCGTAGGATCGCGGTACTCCTACAATGAGCAGTTCTTC. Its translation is CASSVGSRYSYNEQFF.

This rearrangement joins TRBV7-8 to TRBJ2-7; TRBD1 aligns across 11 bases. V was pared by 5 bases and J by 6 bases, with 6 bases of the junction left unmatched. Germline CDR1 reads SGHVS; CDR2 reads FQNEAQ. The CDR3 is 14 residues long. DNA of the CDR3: TGTGCCAGCAGCATAAGGGGACAGGGGGTCGAGCAGTACTTC. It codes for CASSIRGQGVEQYF.

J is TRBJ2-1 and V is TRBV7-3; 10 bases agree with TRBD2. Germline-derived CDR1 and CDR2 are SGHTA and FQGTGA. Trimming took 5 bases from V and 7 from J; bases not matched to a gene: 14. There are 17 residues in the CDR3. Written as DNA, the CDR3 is TGTGCCAGCAGCCCTTGGACAGCGGGAGGGCCCCGGAATGAGCAGTTCTTC. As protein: CASSPWTAGGPRNEQFF. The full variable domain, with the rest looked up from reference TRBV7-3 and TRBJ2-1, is GAGVSQTPSNKVTEKGKYVELRCDPISGHTALYWYRQSLGQGPEFLIYFQGTGAADDSGLPNDRFFAVRPEGSVSTLKIQRTERGDSAVYLCASSPWTAGGPRNEQFFGPGTRLTVL.

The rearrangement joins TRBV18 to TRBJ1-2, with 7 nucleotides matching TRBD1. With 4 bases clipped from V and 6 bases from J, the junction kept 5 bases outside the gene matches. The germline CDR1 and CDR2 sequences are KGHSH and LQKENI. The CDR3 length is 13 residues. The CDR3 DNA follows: TGTGCCAGCTCACAAACAGGGGCTAATGGCTACACCTTC. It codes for CASSQTGANGYTF. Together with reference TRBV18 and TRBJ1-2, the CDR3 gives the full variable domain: NAGVMQNPRHLVRRRGQEARLRCSPMKGHSHVYWYRQLPEEGLKFMVYLQKENIIDESGMPKERFSAEFPKEGPSILRIQQVVRGDSAAYFCASSQTGANGYTFGSGTRLTVV.

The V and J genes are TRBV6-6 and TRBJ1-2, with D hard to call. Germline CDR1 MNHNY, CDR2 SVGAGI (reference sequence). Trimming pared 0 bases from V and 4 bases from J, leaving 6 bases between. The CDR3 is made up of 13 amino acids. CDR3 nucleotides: TGTGCCAGCAGTTACTCAACAGCCTATGGCTACACCTTC. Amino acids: CASSYSTAYGYTF.

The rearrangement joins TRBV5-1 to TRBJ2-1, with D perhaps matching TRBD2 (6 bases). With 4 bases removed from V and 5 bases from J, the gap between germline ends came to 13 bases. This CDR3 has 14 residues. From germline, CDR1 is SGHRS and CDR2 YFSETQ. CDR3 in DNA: TGCGCCAGCAGCGAGTCTAGCGTGGACAATGAGCAGTTCTTC. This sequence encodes CASSESSVDNEQFF.

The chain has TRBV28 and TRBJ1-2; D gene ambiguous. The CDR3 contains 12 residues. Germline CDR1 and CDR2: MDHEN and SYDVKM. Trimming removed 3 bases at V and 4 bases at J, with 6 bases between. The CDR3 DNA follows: TGTGCCAGCAGTTTTAACTTCTATGGCTACACCTTC. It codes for CASSFNFYGYTF.

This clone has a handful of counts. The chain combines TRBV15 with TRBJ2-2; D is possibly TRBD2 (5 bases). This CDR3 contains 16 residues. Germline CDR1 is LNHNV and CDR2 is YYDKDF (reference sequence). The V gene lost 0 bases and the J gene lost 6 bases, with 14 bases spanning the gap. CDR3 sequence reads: CATSRERTGNAGELFF. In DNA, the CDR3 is TGTGCCACCAGCAGAGAAAGGACGGGGAATGCCGGGGAGCTGTTTTTT.

CDR3 DNA: TGTGCCAGCAGCCCATTAGGGGGTCCTTATGGCTACACCTTC. Residues: CASSPLGGPYGYTF. V usage is TRBV7-9 and J usage is TRBJ1-2; D may be TRBD1 (6 bases). CDR3 length: 14 residues. Germline-derived CDR1 and CDR2 are SEHNR and FQNEAQ (reference sequence). V was cut by 5 bases and J by 5 bases, with 15 bases left in between.

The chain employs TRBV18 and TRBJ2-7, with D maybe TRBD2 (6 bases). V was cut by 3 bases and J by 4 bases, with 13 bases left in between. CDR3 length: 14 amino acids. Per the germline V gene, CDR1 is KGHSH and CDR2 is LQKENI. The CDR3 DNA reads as TGTGCCAGCTCACCGGGGCGGGGAGATTACGAGCAGTACTTC. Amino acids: CASSPGRGDYEQYF. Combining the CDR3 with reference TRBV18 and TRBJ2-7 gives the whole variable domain NAGVMQNPRHLVRRRGQEARLRCSPMKGHSHVYWYRQLPEEGLKFMVYLQKENIIDESGMPKERFSAEFPKEGPSILRIQQVVRGDSAAYFCASSPGRGDYEQYFGPGTRLTVT.

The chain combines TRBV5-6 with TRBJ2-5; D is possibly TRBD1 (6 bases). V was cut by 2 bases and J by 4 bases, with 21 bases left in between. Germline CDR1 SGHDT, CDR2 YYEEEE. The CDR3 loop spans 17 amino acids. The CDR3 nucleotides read TGTGCCAGCAGCTTCAGTTTTGGGCAGGGGAGTGGAGAGACCCAGTACTTC. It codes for CASSFSFGQGSGETQYF.

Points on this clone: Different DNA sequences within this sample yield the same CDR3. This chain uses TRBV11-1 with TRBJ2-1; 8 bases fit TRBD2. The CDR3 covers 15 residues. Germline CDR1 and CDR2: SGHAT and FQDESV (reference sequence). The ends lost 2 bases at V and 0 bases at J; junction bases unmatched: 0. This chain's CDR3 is CASSLSGGSYNEQFF. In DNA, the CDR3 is TGTGCCAGCAGCTTAAGCGGGGGCTCCTACAATGAGCAGTTCTTC. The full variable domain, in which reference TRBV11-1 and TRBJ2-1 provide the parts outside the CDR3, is EAEVAQSPRYKITEKSQAVAFWCDPISGHATLYWYRQILGQGPELLVQFQDESVVDDSQLPKDRFSAERLKGVDSTLKIQPAELGDSAMYLCASSLSGGSYNEQFFGPGTRLTVL.